This T cell receptor (beta chain) appears in the sequencing data of a study of T cells in Graves' hyperthyroidism and ophthalmopathy. Study-level results: With a median lead of about 6.9 months before onset, the model predicted ophthalmopathy.

RNA transcripts were the template for amplifying TCR beta CDR3 regions. Carried out on the TCR CDR3, a first-round RT-PCR used the HTBI primer set. Each CDR3 protein gets one entry after TCRdb re-called the multiplex PCR reads with MiXCR. The sample lists 400,000 to 550,000 distinct CDR3 sequences; 24% were seen once. With duration under 3 months, ophthalmopathy was active: Clinical Activity Score at least 3, NOSPECS at least 4. Lactation, pregnancy, other autoimmune disease or uncontrolled infection excluded patients. The study based diagnoses on clinical symptoms, serum thyroxine and TRAb, thyroid ultrasound and orbital computed tomography. This clonotype was seen repeatedly, ten times or more. Its antigen is unidentified. The V gene lost 7 bases and the J gene lost 6 bases, with 21 bases spanning the gap. The CDR3 has 14 amino acids. Looked up from germline, CDR1 is SQVTM and CDR2 is ANQGSEA.

The chain carries TRBV29-1 and TRBJ1-2, with a tentative D call TRBD1 (6 bases). The specimen was blood. The TCR sequence derives from a woman aged 25 to 45 with Graves' ophthalmopathy. CDR3 sequence (DNA): TGCAGCGCCGAACGCCGGGGGCTAACGGATGGCTACACCTTC. It translates to CSAERRGLTDGYTF.